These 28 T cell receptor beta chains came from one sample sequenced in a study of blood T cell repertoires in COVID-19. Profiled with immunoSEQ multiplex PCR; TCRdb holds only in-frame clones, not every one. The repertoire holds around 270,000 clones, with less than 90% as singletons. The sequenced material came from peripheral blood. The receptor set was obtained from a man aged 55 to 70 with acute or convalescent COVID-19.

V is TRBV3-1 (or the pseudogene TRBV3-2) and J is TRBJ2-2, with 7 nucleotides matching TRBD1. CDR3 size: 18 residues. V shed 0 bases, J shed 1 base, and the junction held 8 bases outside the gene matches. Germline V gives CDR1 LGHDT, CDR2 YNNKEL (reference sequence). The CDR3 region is CASSQESRGLKNTGELFF. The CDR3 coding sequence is TGTGCCAGCAGCCAAGAATCCAGGGGGTTAAAGAACACCGGGGAGCTGTTTTTT.

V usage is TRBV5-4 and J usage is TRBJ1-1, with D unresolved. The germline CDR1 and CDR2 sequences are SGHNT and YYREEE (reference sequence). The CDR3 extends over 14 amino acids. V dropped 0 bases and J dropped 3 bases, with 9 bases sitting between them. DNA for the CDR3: TGTGCCAGCAGCTTGGGCACATCCTACACTGAAGCTTTCTTT. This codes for CASSLGTSYTEAFF.

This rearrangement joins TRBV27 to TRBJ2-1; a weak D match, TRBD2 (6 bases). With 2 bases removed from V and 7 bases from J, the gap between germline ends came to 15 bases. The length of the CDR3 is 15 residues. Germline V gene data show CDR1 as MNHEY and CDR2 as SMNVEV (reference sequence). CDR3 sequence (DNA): TGTGCCAGCAGTTTAGAAGGGACTCCCATAAATGAGCAGTTCTTC. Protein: CASSLEGTPINEQFF.

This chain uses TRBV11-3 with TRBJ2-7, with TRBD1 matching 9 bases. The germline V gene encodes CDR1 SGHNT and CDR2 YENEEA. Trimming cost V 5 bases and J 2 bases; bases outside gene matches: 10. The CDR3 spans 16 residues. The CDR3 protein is CASSNPDRGDAYEQYF. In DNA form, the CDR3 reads TGTGCCAGCAGCAACCCGGACAGGGGAGACGCCTACGAGCAGTACTTC.

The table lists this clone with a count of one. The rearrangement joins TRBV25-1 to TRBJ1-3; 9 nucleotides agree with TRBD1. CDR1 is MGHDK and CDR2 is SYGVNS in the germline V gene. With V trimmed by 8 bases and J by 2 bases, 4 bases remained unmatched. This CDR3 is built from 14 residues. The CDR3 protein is CASSGDRAGNTIYF. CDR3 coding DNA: TGTGCCAGCTCGGGGGACAGGGCTGGAAACACCATATATTTT.

CDR3 DNA: TGTGCCACCAGCAGAGATGGACAGGGTGGAGAGCAGTACTTC. Its translation is CATSRDGQGGEQYF. The chain joins TRBV15 to TRBJ2-7; 8 bases map to TRBD1. The V segment lost 0 bases and the J segment 7 bases; nucleotides outside the gene matches: 5. Germline lookup yields CDR1 LNHNV and CDR2 YYDKDF (reference sequence). The CDR3 is made up of 14 amino acids.

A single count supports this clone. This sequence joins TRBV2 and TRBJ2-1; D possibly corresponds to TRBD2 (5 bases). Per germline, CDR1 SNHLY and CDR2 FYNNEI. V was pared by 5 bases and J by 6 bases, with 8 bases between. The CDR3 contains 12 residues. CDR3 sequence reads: CASSPGSNEQFF. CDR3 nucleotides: TGTGCCAGCAGTCCTGGGAGCAATGAGCAGTTCTTC.

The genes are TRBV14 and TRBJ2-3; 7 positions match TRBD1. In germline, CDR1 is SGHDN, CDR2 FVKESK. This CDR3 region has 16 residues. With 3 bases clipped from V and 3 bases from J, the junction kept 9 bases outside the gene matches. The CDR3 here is CASSHDRELYTDTQYF. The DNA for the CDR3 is TGTGCCAGCAGCCATGACAGGGAACTCTATACAGATACGCAGTATTTT.

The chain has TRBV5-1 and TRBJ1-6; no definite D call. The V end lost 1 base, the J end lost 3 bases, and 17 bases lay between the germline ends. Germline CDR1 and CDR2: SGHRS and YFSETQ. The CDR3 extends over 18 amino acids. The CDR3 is CASSLRPTQTGYNSPLHF. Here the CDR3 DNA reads TGCGCCAGCAGCTTGCGCCCTACCCAAACCGGCTATAATTCACCCCTCCACTTT.

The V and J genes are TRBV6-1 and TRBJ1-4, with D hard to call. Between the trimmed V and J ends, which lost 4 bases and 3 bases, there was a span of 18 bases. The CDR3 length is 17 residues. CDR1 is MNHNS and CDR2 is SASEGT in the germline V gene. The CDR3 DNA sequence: TGTGCCAGCAGTGCCCAAGGACTGTTCGGGGCTAATGAAAAACTGTTTTTT. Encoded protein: CASSAQGLFGANEKLFF.

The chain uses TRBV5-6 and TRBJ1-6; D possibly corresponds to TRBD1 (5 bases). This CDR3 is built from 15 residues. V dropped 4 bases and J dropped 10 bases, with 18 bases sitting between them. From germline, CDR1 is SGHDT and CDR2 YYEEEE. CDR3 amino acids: CASSKLATSGSPLHF. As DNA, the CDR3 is TGTGCCAGCAGCAAATTGGCGACATCAGGGTCACCCCTCCACTTT.

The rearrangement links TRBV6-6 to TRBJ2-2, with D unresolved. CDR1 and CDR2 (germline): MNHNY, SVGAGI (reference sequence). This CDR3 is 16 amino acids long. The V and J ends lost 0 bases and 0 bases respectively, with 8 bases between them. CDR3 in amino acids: CASSYSLAANTGELFF. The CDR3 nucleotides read TGTGCCAGCAGTTACTCTTTGGCTGCGAACACCGGGGAGCTGTTTTTT.

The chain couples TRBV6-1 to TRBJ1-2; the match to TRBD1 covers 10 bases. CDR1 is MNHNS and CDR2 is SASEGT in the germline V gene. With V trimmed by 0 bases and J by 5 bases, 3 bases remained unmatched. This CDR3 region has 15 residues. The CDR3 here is CASSEAWGQGYGYTF. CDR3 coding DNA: TGTGCCAGCAGTGAAGCTTGGGGACAGGGGTATGGCTACACCTTC.

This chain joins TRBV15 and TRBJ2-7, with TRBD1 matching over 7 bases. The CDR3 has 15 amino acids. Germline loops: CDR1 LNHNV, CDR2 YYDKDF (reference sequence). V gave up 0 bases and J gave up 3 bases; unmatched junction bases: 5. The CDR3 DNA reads TGTGCCACCAGCAGAGATCAGACAGGGTACTACGAGCAGTACTTC. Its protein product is CATSRDQTGYYEQYF.

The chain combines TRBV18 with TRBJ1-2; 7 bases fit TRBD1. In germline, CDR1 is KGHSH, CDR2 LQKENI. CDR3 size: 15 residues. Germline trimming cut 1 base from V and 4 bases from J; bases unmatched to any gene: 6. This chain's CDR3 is CASSPQGAQAYGYTF. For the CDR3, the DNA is TGTGCCAGCTCACCACAGGGGGCGCAAGCCTATGGCTACACCTTC.

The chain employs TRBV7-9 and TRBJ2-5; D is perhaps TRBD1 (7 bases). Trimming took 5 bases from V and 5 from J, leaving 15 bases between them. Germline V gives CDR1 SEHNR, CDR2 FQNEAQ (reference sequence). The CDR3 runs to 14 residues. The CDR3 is CASSPMTGRETQYF. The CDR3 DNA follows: TGTGCCAGCAGCCCAATGACAGGGAGGGAGACCCAGTACTTC.

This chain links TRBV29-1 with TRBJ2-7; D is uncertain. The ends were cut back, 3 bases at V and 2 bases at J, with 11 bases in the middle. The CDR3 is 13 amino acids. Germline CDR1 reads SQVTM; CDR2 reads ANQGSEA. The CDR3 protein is CSVEAVPTYEQYF. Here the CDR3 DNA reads TGCAGCGTTGAGGCGGTGCCCACCTACGAGCAGTACTTC.

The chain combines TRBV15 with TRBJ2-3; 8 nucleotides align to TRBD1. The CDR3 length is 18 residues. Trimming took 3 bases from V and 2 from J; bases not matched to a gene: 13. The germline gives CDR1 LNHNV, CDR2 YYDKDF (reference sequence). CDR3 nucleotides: TGTGCCACCAGCAGCCCCGGCGCCGGGACAGGTGTCACAGATACGCAGTATTTT. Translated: CATSSPGAGTGVTDTQYF.

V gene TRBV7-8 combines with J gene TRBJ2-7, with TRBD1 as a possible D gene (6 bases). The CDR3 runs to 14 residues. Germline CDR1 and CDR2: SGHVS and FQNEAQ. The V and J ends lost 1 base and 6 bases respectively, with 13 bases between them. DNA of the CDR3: TGTGCCAGCAGCTTAGAACAGGGTTCAGGCGAGCAGTACTTC. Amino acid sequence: CASSLEQGSGEQYF.

The CDR3 DNA reads as TGTGCCAGTAGTCACAGGGGGCTGAACACCGGGGAGCTGTTTTTT. Protein sequence: CASSHRGLNTGELFF. This sequence joins TRBV19 and TRBJ2-2, with 9 bases lining up with TRBD1. Germline loops: CDR1 LNHDA, CDR2 SQIVND (reference sequence). Unmatched junction bases numbered 2, after V lost 5 bases and J lost 1 base. The CDR3 is made up of 15 amino acids. The complete variable domain, with remaining parts taken from reference TRBV19 and TRBJ2-2, reads DGGITQSPKYLFRKEGQNVTLSCEQNLNHDAMYWYRQDPGQGLRLIYYSQIVNDFQKGDIAEGYSVSREKKESFPLTVTSAQKNPTAFYLCASSHRGLNTGELFFGEGSRLTVL.

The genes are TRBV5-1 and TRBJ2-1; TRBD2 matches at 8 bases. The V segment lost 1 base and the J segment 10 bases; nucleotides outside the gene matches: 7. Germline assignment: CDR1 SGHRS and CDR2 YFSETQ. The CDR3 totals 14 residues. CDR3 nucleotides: TGCGCCAGCAGCTTGCTGCGGGGGGAGGAAGAGCAGTTCTTC. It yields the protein CASSLLRGEEEQFF.

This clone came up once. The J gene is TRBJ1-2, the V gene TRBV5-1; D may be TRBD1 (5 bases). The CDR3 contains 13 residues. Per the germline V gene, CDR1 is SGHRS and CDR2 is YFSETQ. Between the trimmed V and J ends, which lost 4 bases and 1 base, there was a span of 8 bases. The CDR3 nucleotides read TGCGCCAGCAGCGCTGACAGTAACTATGGCTACACCTTC. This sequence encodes CASSADSNYGYTF.

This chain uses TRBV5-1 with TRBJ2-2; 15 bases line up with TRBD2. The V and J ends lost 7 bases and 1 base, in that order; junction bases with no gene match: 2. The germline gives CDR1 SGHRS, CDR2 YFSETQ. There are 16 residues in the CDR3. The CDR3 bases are TGCGCCAGCCAGGGACTAGCGGGAGGGAACACCGGGGAGCTGTTTTTT. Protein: CASQGLAGGNTGELFF.

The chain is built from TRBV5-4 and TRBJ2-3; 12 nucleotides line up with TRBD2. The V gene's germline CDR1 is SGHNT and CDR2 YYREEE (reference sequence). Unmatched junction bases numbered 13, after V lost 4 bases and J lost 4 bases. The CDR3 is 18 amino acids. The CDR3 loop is CASSMPLRGLAGSDTQYF. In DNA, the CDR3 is TGTGCCAGCAGCATGCCGCTTAGGGGACTAGCGGGTTCAGATACGCAGTATTTT.

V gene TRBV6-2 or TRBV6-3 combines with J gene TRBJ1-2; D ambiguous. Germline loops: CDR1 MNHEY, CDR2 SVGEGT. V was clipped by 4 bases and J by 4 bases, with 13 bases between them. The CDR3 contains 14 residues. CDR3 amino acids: CASSWAPYGYGYTF. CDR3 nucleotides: TGTGCCAGCAGTTGGGCCCCGTACGGCTATGGCTACACCTTC.

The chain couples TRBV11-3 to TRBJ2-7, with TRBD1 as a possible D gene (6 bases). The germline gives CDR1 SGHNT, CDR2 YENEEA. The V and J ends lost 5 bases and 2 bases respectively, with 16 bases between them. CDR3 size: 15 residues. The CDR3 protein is CASSRSQGRAYEQYF. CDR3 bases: TGTGCCAGCAGCCGTTCCCAGGGGAGAGCCTACGAGCAGTACTTC.

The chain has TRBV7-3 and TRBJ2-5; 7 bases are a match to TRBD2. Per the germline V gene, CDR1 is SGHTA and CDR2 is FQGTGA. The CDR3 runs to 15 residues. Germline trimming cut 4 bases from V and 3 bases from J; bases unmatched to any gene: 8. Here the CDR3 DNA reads TGTGCCAGCAGCTCACGATCTAGCGGAAAAGAGACCCAGTACTTC. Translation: CASSSRSSGKETQYF.

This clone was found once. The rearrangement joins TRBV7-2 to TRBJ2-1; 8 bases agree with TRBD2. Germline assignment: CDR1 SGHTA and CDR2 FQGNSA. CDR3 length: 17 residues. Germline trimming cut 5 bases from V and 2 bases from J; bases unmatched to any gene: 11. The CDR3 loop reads CASSPGGAGAAYNEQFF. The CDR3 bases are TGTGCCAGCAGCCCCGGGGGGGCGGGAGCGGCCTACAATGAGCAGTTCTTC.